The rows below give T cell receptor beta chains drawn from one sample of a study of regulatory T cells in long-lasting Graves disease. Using its own MiXCR run on the multiplex PCR reads, TCRdb lists one record per CDR3 protein. The sample has 400,000 to 500,000 distinct CDR3 sequences, less than 25% seen once. The material sequenced was peripheral blood mononuclear cells (PBMCs), taken when the disease was refractory, from a patient treated with antithyroid drugs. The source is a female donor with Graves disease. CDR3s include the opening cysteine and the closing phenylalanine or tryptophan. A D gene is named only where the DNA matches it firmly. Some rows have no size entry. The others give once, few or many, or a class for an expanded clone.

>TRBV25-1|13|TRBJ1-4|NA|few
CASIAPWGEKLFF
TGTGCCAGCATTGCTCCCTGGGGAGAAAAACTGTTTTTT
>TRBV6-1|12|TRBJ1-1|NA|many
CASIRELTEAFF
TGTGCCAGCATACGAGAGTTGACTGAAGCTTTCTTT
>TRBV11-2|17|TRBJ2-7|TRBD2|many
CASRTIGGSGRFYEQYF
TGTGCCAGCAGAACTATAGGAGGTAGCGGGAGATTCTACGAGCAGTACTTC
>TRBV7-2|16|TRBJ2-2|NA|NA
CASSSLVWGAAGELFF
TGTGCCAGCAGTTCTCTTGTGTGGGGTGCGGCCGGGGAGCTGTTTTTT
>TRBV11-2|14|TRBJ1-2|NA|many
CASSPRTSGYGYTF
TGTGCCAGCAGCCCCCGGACCTCAGGTTATGGCTACACCTTC
>TRBV6-2/TRBV6-3|15|TRBJ1-6|NA|many
CASKESDLYNSPLHF
TGTGCCAGCAAAGAATCAGATCTCTATAATTCACCCCTCCACTTT
>TRBV6-1|18|TRBJ1-5|NA|few
CASSGGTPQNAFNQPQHF
TGTGCCAGCAGTGGGGGGACACCCCAAAACGCATTCAATCAGCCCCAGCATTTT
>TRBV6-1|14|TRBJ1-2|NA|many
CASSKPGANYGYTF
TGTGCCAGCAGTAAGCCCGGAGCTAACTATGGCTACACCTTC
>TRBV6-1|11|TRBJ1-1|NA|few
CASSDYAEAFF
TGTGCCAGCAGTGATTACGCTGAAGCTTTCTTT
>TRBV6-1|15|TRBJ2-7|NA|NA
CASSPGGTASYEQYF
TGTGCCAGCTCCCCAGGTGGGACTGCCTCCTACGAGCAGTACTTC
>TRBV7-9|13|TRBJ1-2|NA|few
CASSPDDNYGYTF
TGTGCCAGCAGCCCCGACGATAACTATGGCTACACCTTC
>TRBV28|15|TRBJ2-7|NA|many
CASSLGGPFSYEQYF
TGTGCCAGCAGTTTAGGGGGGCCCTTTTCCTACGAGCAGTACTTC
>TRBV27|15|TRBJ2-5|TRBD1|NA
CASSLSQGAVETQYF
TGTGCCAGCAGTTTATCACAGGGGGCCGTGGAGACCCAGTACTTC
>TRBV20-1|15|TRBJ2-7|TRBD2|many
CSARDLAGVFYEQYF
TGCAGTGCTAGAGATCTAGCGGGAGTATTTTACGAGCAGTACTTC
>TRBV6-2/TRBV6-3|13|TRBJ1-2|NA|many
CASSYSTAYGYTF
TGTGCCAGCAGTTACTCGACAGCCTATGGCTACACCTTC
>TRBV28|16|TRBJ1-2|NA|many
CASSLEGRGQGYGYTF
TGTGCCAGCAGTTTGGAAGGCAGGGGCCAAGGCTATGGCTACACCTTC
>TRBV6-1|17|TRBJ2-2|TRBD2|NA
CASGLLGLAGNTGELFF
TGTGCCAGCGGACTATTGGGGCTAGCGGGGAACACCGGGGAGCTGTTTTTT
>TRBV5-1|16|TRBJ2-1|NA|few
CASSLDGAGAYNEQFF
TGCGCCAGCAGCTTGGATGGCGCGGGCGCCTACAATGAGCAGTTCTTC
>TRBV3-1|18|TRBJ2-5|NA|few
CASSQDRGAGEEQETQYF
TGTGCCAGCAGCCAAGATCGAGGGGCAGGGGAAGAGCAAGAGACCCAGTACTTC
>TRBV25-1|16|TRBJ1-1|TRBD1|many
CASSESPDRGPTEAFF
TGTGCCAGCAGTGAATCCCCGGACAGGGGGCCCACTGAAGCTTTCTTT
>TRBV12-3/TRBV12-4|17|TRBJ2-7|TRBD1|NA
CASSLRARDRGVYEQYF
TGTGCCAGCAGTTTACGGGCTCGGGACAGGGGTGTCTACGAGCAGTACTTC
>TRBV6-1|13|TRBJ2-7|TRBD1|NA
CASRWGQGSKQYF
TGTGCCAGCAGATGGGGACAGGGCTCTAAGCAGTACTTC
>TRBV9|14|TRBJ1-5|NA|many
CASSVGSENQPQHF
TGTGCCAGCAGCGTAGGTTCAGAGAATCAGCCCCAGCATTTT
>TRBV6-1|14|TRBJ2-5|NA|few
CASSEWGVQETQYF
TGTGCCAGCAGTGAATGGGGAGTCCAAGAGACCCAGTACTTC
>TRBV9|19|TRBJ2-3|TRBD2|few
CASSPNSGSSIPSTDTQYF
TGTGCCAGCAGCCCAAATAGCGGGTCCTCGATCCCAAGCACAGATACGCAGTATTTT
>TRBV28|14|TRBJ2-6|NA|few
CASSEGWGANVLTF
TGTGCCAGCAGCGAGGGGTGGGGGGCCAACGTCCTGACTTTC
>TRBV5-5|15|TRBJ1-6|NA|NA
CASSLYDSYNSPLHF
TGTGCCAGCAGCTTATACGACAGTTACAATTCACCCCTCCACTTT
>TRBV7-2|18|TRBJ2-4|NA|NA
CASSLDQVFEGAKNIQYF
TGTGCCAGCAGCTTAGATCAAGTATTTGAAGGTGCCAAAAACATTCAGTACTTC
>TRBV7-2|16|TRBJ1-2|NA|NA
CASSLAGRSPNYGYTF
TGTGCCAGCAGCTTAGCGGGGAGGTCCCCTAACTATGGCTACACCTTC
>TRBV6-1|15|TRBJ2-1|TRBD2|NA
CASSTLGGSYNEQFF
TGTGCCAGCAGCACACTTGGCGGGAGCTACAATGAGCAGTTCTTC
>TRBV28|16|TRBJ1-6|NA|many
CASSPFGGIANSPLHF
TGTGCCAGCAGTCCCTTCGGGGGGATCGCTAATTCACCCCTCCACTTT
>TRBV20-1|14|TRBJ1-2|NA|many
CSARGTVARYGYTF
TGCAGTGCTAGAGGGACAGTCGCCCGCTATGGCTACACCTTC
>TRBV20-1|13|TRBJ1-2|TRBD1|NA
CSALTGSSYGYTF
TGCAGTGCTTTGACAGGGTCGTCCTATGGCTACACCTTC
>TRBV9|16|TRBJ2-3|TRBD2|once
CASSVGELAYTDTQYF
TGTGCCAGCAGCGTAGGAGAACTAGCGTACACAGATACGCAGTATTTT
>TRBV5-1|18|TRBJ1-1|NA|NA
CASSLGGVRAGLNTEAFF
TGCGCCAGCAGCTTGGGGGGGGTAAGGGCAGGATTGAACACTGAAGCTTTCTTT
>TRBV11-2|18|TRBJ1-2|TRBD1|many
CASSPHLGTGGVESGYTF
TGTGCCAGCAGCCCGCACCTCGGGACAGGGGGCGTAGAGTCTGGCTACACCTTC
>TRBV11-3|14|TRBJ2-7|NA|many
CASSEGILGYEQYF
TGTGCCAGCAGCGAGGGAATTTTAGGCTACGAGCAGTACTTC
>TRBV19|15|TRBJ2-2|NA|few
CASSMWDDSTGELFF
TGTGCCAGTAGTATGTGGGACGACTCGACCGGGGAGCTGTTTTTT
>TRBV6-1|13|TRBJ2-1|TRBD2|few
CASTGGGSNEQFF
TGTGCCAGCACGGGGGGAGGGAGCAATGAGCAGTTCTTC
>TRBV27|15|TRBJ2-5|NA|many
CASSLSDGVRETQYF
TGTGCCAGCAGTTTATCCGACGGGGTTCGAGAGACCCAGTACTTC
>TRBV27|16|TRBJ2-7|NA|NA
CASSQKGTLAFYEQYF
TGTGCCAGCAGTCAAAAAGGGACCTTGGCCTTCTACGAGCAGTACTTC
>TRBV9|15|TRBJ2-5|NA|many
CASSPPRAGKETQYF
TGTGCCAGCAGCCCTCCAAGGGCAGGGAAAGAGACCCAGTACTTC
>TRBV6-1|14|TRBJ2-7|NA|many
CASSEEGSFSEQYF
TGTGCCAGCAGTGAAGAGGGCAGCTTCTCCGAGCAGTACTTC
>TRBV30|11|TRBJ2-1|NA|NA
CAWSVLDEQFF
TGTGCCTGGAGTGTACTTGATGAGCAGTTCTTC
>TRBV6-1|14|TRBJ2-7|TRBD1|few
CASSSGTGGSEQYF
TGTGCCAGCAGCAGCGGGACAGGGGGCTCCGAGCAGTACTTC
>TRBV5-1|16|TRBJ1-5|TRBD1|few
CASGSTGVGANQPQHF
TGCGCCAGCGGATCAACAGGGGTGGGGGCCAATCAGCCCCAGCATTTT
>TRBV7-9|13|TRBJ1-5|TRBD1|many
CASSRQGNQPQHF
TGTGCCAGCAGCAGACAGGGGAATCAGCCCCAGCATTTT
>TRBV5-1|13|TRBJ2-2|NA|few
CASSSKKSGELFF
TGCGCCAGCAGCTCCAAAAAGTCCGGGGAGCTGTTTTTT
>TRBV20-1|22|TRBJ2-5|TRBD2|many
CSARDPETPTSGRAVPQETQYF
TGCAGTGCTAGAGATCCCGAAACCCCGACTAGCGGGAGGGCCGTTCCCCAAGAGACCCAGTACTTC
>TRBV7-3|17|TRBJ2-3|TRBD2|NA
CASSIPTSGRAIDTQYF
TGTGCCAGCAGCATCCCGACTAGCGGGAGGGCCATAGATACGCAGTATTTT
>TRBV20-1|16|TRBJ2-4|NA|NA
CSTRDILGAAKNIQYF
TGCAGTACTAGAGATATTCTAGGGGCAGCCAAAAACATTCAGTACTTC